Detailed here is one T cell receptor (beta chain). TCRdb keeps only in-frame clones here, not all; method: immunoSEQ multiplex PCR. The data hold fewer than 350,000 clones, with approximately 81% observed a single time. The sample originates from a study of blood T cell repertoires in COVID-19. The CDR3 covers 15 residues. The chain links TRBV21-1 to TRBJ2-1; the table gives TRBD1 as D, unverified against the DNA. TRBV21-1 is assigned pseudogene status. The sequence was obtained from a woman aged 60-75 years with active or convalescent COVID-19. Specimen: peripheral blood. CDR3 in amino acids: CASSKAPGGKGEQFF. In DNA, the CDR3 is TGTGCCAGCAGCAAAGCCCCAGGGGGTAAGGGTGAGCAGTTCTTC.